This entry features one T cell receptor beta chain sequence. What it binds is unknown. The data originate from a study of vaccination effects on CD4 cells after COVID-19. After expansion with viral peptide pools in the ViraFEST assay, antigen-specific CD4+ T cells were sequenced. Investigators separated out CD4+ T cells once around eleven days of culture had passed. Each participant was given two doses of one vaccine (BNT162b2 or mRNA-1273). Every well housed approximately 2.2 million PBMC, which grew in culture alongside 10 IU/ml IL-2 and 10 ug/ml peptides. Cultures received IL-2 medium that replaced half the medium on days 3 and 7. Sequencing used immunoSEQ multiplex PCR; TCRdb keeps in-frame clones, though not all of them. The repertoire holds about 66,000 clones, with approximately 76% as singletons. CDR3 size: 15 residues. Germline V gene data show CDR1 as SGHRS and CDR2 as YFSETQ. V shed 4 bases, J shed 3 bases, and the junction held 9 bases outside the gene matches.

The sequencing used CD4+ T cells from PBMCs cultured with HCoV-OC43 spike peptides, collected after COVID-19 vaccination. As for subset: HCoV-OC43 spike overlapping peptide pool stimulation. The receptor's source is a human donor who received a COVID-19 vaccine. This chain links TRBV5-1 with TRBJ2-5, with 7 nucleotides matching TRBD1. CDR3 in amino acids: CASSRSGTEKETQYF. CDR3 nucleotides: TGCGCCAGCAGCCGGTCCGGGACAGAGAAAGAGACCCAGTACTTC.